The rows below give T cell receptor beta chains drawn from one sample of a study of blood T cell repertoires in COVID-19. The repertoire was sequenced with immunoSEQ multiplex PCR; TCRdb's copy has only in-frame clones and lacks some. This sample has fewer than 350,000 clones, with roughly nine tenths found just once. Source material: peripheral blood. Every receptor here comes from a woman under 40 with COVID-19, enrolled during active disease. Each CDR3 is given with its conserved first and last residue. The order of the fields is V gene, J gene, D gene, clone size, CDR3 protein, CDR3 DNA. D genes are given only for firm matches. Size values are once, few and many counts, or a class for expanded clones, and some rows have none.

>TRBV12-3/TRBV12-4|TRBJ2-7|-|-
CASSPSGPYEQYF
TGTGCCAGCAGCCCCAGCGGGCCGTACGAGCAGTACTTC
>TRBV11-2|TRBJ2-7|-|-
CASSLASQSEQYF
TGTGCCAGCAGCTTAGCCAGTCAATCCGAGCAGTACTTC
>TRBV9|TRBJ2-5|-|-
CASSVRTAFQETQYF
TGTGCCAGCAGCGTAAGGACAGCTTTCCAAGAGACCCAGTACTTC
>TRBV7-9|TRBJ2-1|TRBD1|-
CASSFPQGADNEQFF
TGTGCCAGCAGCTTCCCGCAGGGGGCGGACAATGAGCAGTTCTTC
>TRBV5-6|TRBJ2-1|TRBD2|-
CASSLYGTSGHEQFF
TGTGCCAGCAGCTTGTACGGGACTAGCGGCCATGAGCAGTTCTTC
>TRBV2|TRBJ2-7|TRBD1|-
CASSGGQGSYEQYF
TGTGCCAGCAGTGGTGGACAGGGCTCCTACGAGCAGTACTTC
>TRBV2|TRBJ1-6|-|-
CASRGQGNSPLHF
TGTGCCAGCAGGGGGCAGGGAAATTCACCCCTCCACTTT
>TRBV2|TRBJ2-5|-|-
CASTHPAGDETQYF
TGTGCCAGCACCCACCCGGCAGGGGATGAGACCCAGTACTTC
>TRBV7-9|TRBJ2-3|TRBD2|-
CASSLYSGAITDTQYF
TGTGCCAGCAGTTTATATAGCGGGGCGATCACAGATACGCAGTATTTT
>TRBV4-2|TRBJ2-2|-|-
CASSQAGAGELFF
TGTGCCAGCAGCCAAGCGGGGGCCGGGGAGCTGTTTTTT
>TRBV9|TRBJ1-1|-|-
CASSPPFTEAFF
TGTGCCAGCAGCCCCCCCTTCACTGAAGCTTTCTTT
>TRBV15|TRBJ1-1|-|few
CATSRVAGITEAFF
TGTGCCACCAGCAGAGTGGCAGGGATCACTGAAGCTTTCTTT
>TRBV5-6|TRBJ2-7|TRBD1|-
CASSFGTGGNEQYF
TGTGCCAGCAGCTTCGGGACAGGGGGTAACGAGCAGTACTTC
>TRBV5-1|TRBJ2-3|TRBD2|-
CASSLSASGGTDTQYF
TGCGCCAGCAGCTTATCAGCCTCGGGGGGTACAGATACGCAGTATTTT
>TRBV24-1|TRBJ1-5|-|-
CAVGESGNNQPQHF
TGTGCCGTGGGAGAGTCGGGTAACAATCAGCCCCAGCATTTT
>TRBV6-4|TRBJ2-3|TRBD2|-
CASSPAGGPDTQYF
TGTGCCAGCAGCCCCGCGGGGGGGCCGGATACGCAGTATTTT
>TRBV27|TRBJ2-7|TRBD1|-
CTSSLGMTGLHEQYF
TGTACCAGCAGTTTAGGGATGACAGGGCTCCACGAGCAGTACTTC
>TRBV19|TRBJ2-3|TRBD2|-
CASSFSGGDTDTQYF
TGTGCCAGTAGTTTTAGCGGGGGGGATACAGATACGCAGTATTTT
>TRBV3-1/TRBV3-2|TRBJ2-1|-|-
CASSRGGVAGSEQFF
TGTGCCAGCAGCCGCGGTGGGGTCGCCGGGAGTGAGCAGTTCTTC
>TRBV15|TRBJ2-2|-|-
CATSRHRNGLGTGELFF
TGTGCCACCAGCAGACACAGGAACGGGCTGGGCACCGGGGAGCTGTTTTTT
>TRBV18|TRBJ2-2|-|-
CASSPSGANTGELFF
TGTGCCAGCTCACCTTCAGGGGCGAACACCGGGGAGCTGTTTTTT
>TRBV6-5|TRBJ1-5|-|-
CASRVGGYSNQPQHF
TGTGCCAGCAGGGTCGGGGGTTATAGCAATCAGCCCCAGCATTTT
>TRBV5-6|TRBJ1-6|TRBD1|-
CASSLAGTGDSPLHF
TGTGCCAGCAGCTTGGCCGGGACAGGGGATTCACCCCTCCACTTT
>TRBV5-1|TRBJ2-1|TRBD2|-
CASSPIAGGPNEQFF
TGCGCCAGCAGCCCTATAGCGGGGGGGCCGAATGAGCAGTTCTTC
>TRBV5-1|TRBJ1-1|TRBD1|-
CASSLDGTEVMAFF
TGCGCCAGCAGCTTGGACGGGACAGAAGTCATGGCTTTCTTT
>TRBV5-5|TRBJ1-3|-|few
CASSPGEGSGNTIYF
TGTGCCAGCAGCCCGGGGGAGGGCTCTGGAAACACCATATATTTT
>TRBV5-6|TRBJ2-7|TRBD1|-
CASSRQGRSYEQYF
TGTGCCAGCAGCCGACAGGGCCGCTCCTACGAGCAGTACTTC
>TRBV7-7|TRBJ2-5|-|-
CASSLALGVQETQYF
TGTGCCAGCAGCTTAGCGCTAGGGGTCCAAGAGACCCAGTACTTC
>TRBV24-1|TRBJ2-1|TRBD1|once
CATSGTAPYNEQFF
TGTGCCACCAGCGGGACAGCTCCCTACAATGAGCAGTTCTTC
>TRBV28|TRBJ1-5|-|-
CASSVNYSNQPQHF
TGTGCCAGCAGCGTAAATTATAGCAATCAGCCCCAGCATTTT
>TRBV12-3/TRBV12-4|TRBJ1-2|-|-
CASTPGGGYGYTF
TGTGCCAGCACGCCCGGGGGGGGCTATGGCTACACCTTC
>TRBV7-8|TRBJ2-5|TRBD1|-
CASSLSRDSQETQYF
TGTGCCAGCAGCTTATCAAGGGACAGTCAAGAGACCCAGTACTTC
>TRBV5-5|TRBJ1-2|-|-
CASRPRPQGSDYGYTF
TGTGCCAGCAGGCCGCGTCCTCAGGGGTCTGATTATGGCTACACCTTC
>TRBV11-2|TRBJ1-1|-|-
CASSLDQGNMNTEAFF
TGTGCCAGCAGCTTAGATCAGGGGAACATGAACACTGAAGCTTTCTTT
>TRBV5-1|TRBJ2-1|TRBD2|-
CASTRTSGNNEQFF
TGCGCCAGCACGCGGACTAGCGGGAACAATGAGCAGTTCTTC
>TRBV6-5|TRBJ1-2|TRBD1|-
CASSPIGQGRGYTF
TGTGCCAGCAGTCCCATCGGACAGGGTCGTGGCTACACCTTC
>TRBV24-1|TRBJ2-3|-|-
CATSDPRADTQYF
TGTGCCACCAGTGATCCCAGGGCAGATACGCAGTATTTT
>TRBV7-9|TRBJ1-6|-|once
CASSPPVTAISPLHF
TGTGCCAGCAGCCCACCGGTGACAGCAATCTCACCCCTCCACTTT
>TRBV2|TRBJ1-5|TRBD1|-
CASSADRGQPQHF
TGTGCCAGCAGTGCGGACAGGGGACAGCCCCAGCATTTT
>TRBV29-1|TRBJ2-7|TRBD1|-
CSVEKPGQGPEQYF
TGCAGCGTCGAAAAGCCGGGACAGGGACCCGAGCAGTACTTC
>TRBV6-5|TRBJ2-7|-|-
CASSYAGLYYEQYF
TGTGCCAGCAGTTACGCGGGACTCTACTACGAGCAGTACTTC
>TRBV19|TRBJ2-7|-|-
CASGTGNEQYF
TGTGCCAGTGGCACAGGCAACGAGCAGTACTTC
>TRBV19|TRBJ2-7|TRBD1|-
CASSPGTGGPYEQYF
TGTGCCAGTAGCCCCGGGACAGGGGGACCCTACGAGCAGTACTTC
>TRBV5-1|TRBJ1-6|-|few
CASSALGDNIGSPLHF
TGCGCCAGCAGTGCGCTGGGGGACAATATCGGGTCACCCCTCCACTTT
>TRBV28|TRBJ2-1|-|-
CASSLWGRVGQNNNEQFF
TGTGCCAGCAGTTTATGGGGCCGGGTTGGACAGAACAACAATGAGCAGTTCTTC
>TRBV11-2|TRBJ2-7|TRBD1|-
CASGNTGTGGEQYF
TGTGCCAGCGGTAATACCGGGACAGGGGGCGAGCAGTACTTC
>TRBV4-1|TRBJ1-2|-|few
CASSQGGGRGFGYTF
TGCGCCAGCAGCCAAGGGGGAGGTAGAGGCTTTGGCTACACCTTC
>TRBV5-1|TRBJ2-7|TRBD2|-
CASSIGTSGSYEQYF
TGCGCCAGCAGTATCGGGACTAGCGGATCCTACGAGCAGTACTTC
>TRBV5-1|TRBJ2-7|-|-
CASSPSANPYEQYF
TGCGCCAGCAGCCCCAGCGCCAACCCCTACGAGCAGTACTTC
>TRBV9|TRBJ2-3|TRBD2|-
CASSTKTSGGPNF
TGTGCCAGCAGCACTAAGACTAGCGGGGGGCCAAATTTT
>TRBV19|TRBJ2-2|-|-
CASSRANTGELFF
TGTGCCAGTAGTCGGGCGAACACCGGGGAGCTGTTTTTT
>TRBV5-1|TRBJ2-2|TRBD2|-
CASSLVAGVTGELFF
TGCGCCAGCAGCTTGGTAGCGGGAGTCACCGGGGAGCTGTTTTTT
>TRBV7-2|TRBJ1-3|-|-
CASSRYRNTIYF
TGTGCCAGCAGCCGTTACAGAAACACCATATATTTT
>TRBV5-1|TRBJ1-2|-|few
CASSLYRAEYGYTF
TGCGCCAGCAGCTTGTACAGGGCTGAGTATGGCTACACCTTC
>TRBV3-1/TRBV3-2|TRBJ1-1|-|once
CASRTGQFNTEAFF
TGTGCCAGCAGGACCGGACAGTTCAACACTGAAGCTTTCTTT